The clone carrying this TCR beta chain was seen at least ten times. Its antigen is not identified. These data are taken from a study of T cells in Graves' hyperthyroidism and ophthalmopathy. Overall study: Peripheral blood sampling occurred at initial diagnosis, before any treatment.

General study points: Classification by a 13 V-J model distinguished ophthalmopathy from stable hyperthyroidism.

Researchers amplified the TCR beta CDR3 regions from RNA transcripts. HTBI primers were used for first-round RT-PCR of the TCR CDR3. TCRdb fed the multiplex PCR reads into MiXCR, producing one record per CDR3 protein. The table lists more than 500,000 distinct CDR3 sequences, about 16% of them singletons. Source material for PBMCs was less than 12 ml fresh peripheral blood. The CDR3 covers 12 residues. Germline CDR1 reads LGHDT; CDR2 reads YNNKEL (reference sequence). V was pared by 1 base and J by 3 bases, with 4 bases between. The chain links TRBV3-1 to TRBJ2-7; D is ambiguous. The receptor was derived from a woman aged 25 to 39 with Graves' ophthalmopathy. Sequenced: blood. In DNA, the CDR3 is TGTGCCAGCAGCCAAGGTTTCTACGAGCAGTACTTC. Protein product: CASSQGFYEQYF.